The next 17 T cell receptor beta chains were all read from a single sample in a study of STAT5B mutations in CD4+ large granular lymphocyte leukemia. Profiling relied on immunoSEQ multiplex PCR, and the TCRdb table lists in-frame clones only, not all of them. Altogether around 30,000 clones are present, 85% being singletons, with the ten largest covering roughly 4.4%. Sequencing used CD4+ T cells from blood buffy coats. The receptor source for this set is a human donor in good health.

The V call is TRBV10-2, the J call TRBJ2-7; 8 nucleotides match TRBD1. The CDR3 is made up of 17 amino acids. The V and J ends lost 1 base and 0 bases, in that order; junction bases with no gene match: 8. Germline V gene sequence: CDR1 WSHSY, CDR2 SAAADI. The CDR3 sequence: CASSELPGTGSSYEQYF. The CDR3 DNA sequence: TGCGCCAGCAGTGAGTTACCCGGGACAGGAAGCTCCTACGAGCAGTACTTC.

The chain couples TRBV28 to TRBJ2-1, with a weak D call TRBD2 (8 bases). The V and J ends lost 6 bases and 2 bases respectively, with 23 bases between them. Germline V gene lookup returns CDR1 MDHEN and CDR2 SYDVKM. The CDR3 covers 18 residues. Written as DNA, the CDR3 is TGTGCCAGCAGCCTTCTCGGGACGGGAGGGGGCACCTACAATGAGCAGTTCTTC. Its translation is CASSLLGTGGGTYNEQFF. Variable domain in full (rest from reference TRBV28 and TRBJ2-1): DVKVTQSSRYLVKRTGEKVFLECVQDMDHENMFWYRQDPGLGLRLIYFSYDVKMKEKGDIPEGYSVSREKKERFSLILESASTNQTSMYLCASSLLGTGGGTYNEQFFGPGTRLTVL.

The chain employs TRBV18 and TRBJ1-1; unclear D gene. The length of the CDR3 is 15 residues. Trimming cost V 5 bases and J 0 bases, with 13 bases left between them. Germline V gene sequence: CDR1 KGHSH, CDR2 LQKENI. CDR3 bases: TGTGCCAGCTCATCTGGACGGGGTATGAACACTGAAGCTTTCTTT. This codes for CASSSGRGMNTEAFF.

The DNA for the CDR3 is TGTGCTAGTGGTTTGTGGGCACGGGGGGAGCTGTTTTTT. It yields the protein CASGLWARGELFF. The genes are TRBV12-5 and TRBJ2-2; D is undetermined. Per germline, CDR1 LGHNT and CDR2 FRNRAP. V gave up 2 bases and J gave up 8 bases, with 9 bases separating them. The length of the CDR3 is 13 residues.

The sample holds one count of this clone. The chain employs TRBV12-5 and TRBJ2-1, with unresolved D. Germline CDR1 LGHNT, CDR2 FRNRAP. Trimming left V 4 bases short and J 0 bases short, with 19 bases between. The length of the CDR3 is 18 residues. CDR3 nucleotides: TGTGCTAGTGGTTGCGTTGTACGGATTCCTTGCTCCTACAATGAGCAGTTCTTC. Translated: CASGCVVRIPCSYNEQFF.

The chain employs TRBV7-2 and TRBJ2-7, with D hard to call. V lost 0 bases to trimming and J lost 0 bases, with 9 bases between them. Germline V gene data show CDR1 as SGHTA and CDR2 as FQGNSA. The CDR3 is 15 amino acids. CDR3 sequence: CASSLAGVGSYEQYF. CDR3 in DNA: TGTGCCAGCAGCTTAGCGGGTGTCGGCTCCTACGAGCAGTACTTC.

This clone was observed a handful of times. The chain has TRBV5-1 and TRBJ1-1; D not certain. The V end lost 1 base, the J end lost 4 bases, and 14 bases lay between the germline ends. From germline, CDR1 is SGHRS and CDR2 YFSETQ. The CDR3 consists of 15 residues. CDR3 protein: CASSLNREVGTEAFF. The CDR3 nucleotides read TGCGCCAGCAGCTTGAATAGGGAGGTTGGCACTGAAGCTTTCTTT.

The chain's CDR3 is CASSSSGQGTYEQYF. CDR3 in DNA: TGTGCCAGCAGTTCTAGTGGACAGGGGACCTACGAGCAGTACTTC. This chain connects TRBV28 to TRBJ2-7; 9 nucleotides match TRBD1. J lost 2 bases, V lost 4 bases, and 6 bases had no gene match. The CDR3 has 15 residues. Germline loops: CDR1 MDHEN, CDR2 SYDVKM.

The chain employs TRBV18 and TRBJ1-5; D uncertain. The CDR3 loop spans 13 amino acids. Germline CDR1 and CDR2: KGHSH and LQKENI. Trimming pared 5 bases from V and 3 bases from J, leaving 8 bases between. The CDR3 region has the DNA TGTGCCAGCTCAGGTTACGACAATCAGCCCCAGCATTTT. Protein: CASSGYDNQPQHF.

The V call is TRBV7-2, the J call TRBJ2-1, with TRBD1 matching 8 bases. This CDR3 is built from 12 residues. The junction had 6 bases not matched to a gene; V was cut back by 5 bases and J by 12 bases. Germline assignment: CDR1 SGHTA and CDR2 FQGNSA. DNA of the CDR3: TGTGCCAGCAGCCCTAGGGGGACAGGGCAGTTCTTC. Its translation is CASSPRGTGQFF.

This clone has more than one count but fewer than ten. The chain has TRBV9 and TRBJ1-2, with no clear D. V was pared by 1 base and J by 5 bases, with 9 bases between. The CDR3 sequence is 13 residues long. CDR1 SGDLS and CDR2 YYNGEE come from the germline V gene. This CDR3 reads CASSVYSEYGYTF. The CDR3 DNA reads as TGTGCCAGCAGCGTATACAGCGAGTATGGCTACACCTTC.

This chain links TRBV19 with TRBJ1-2; 8 positions agree with TRBD1. This CDR3 has 12 amino acids. V was clipped by 6 bases and J by 8 bases; unmatched bases: 5. Germline assignment: CDR1 LNHDA and CDR2 SQIVND (reference sequence). In DNA form, the CDR3 reads TGTGCCAGTAGGACAGGGGTACGGGGCTACACCTTC. Its translation is CASRTGVRGYTF.

The chain joins TRBV28 to TRBJ2-7; tentatively, D is TRBD1 or TRBD2 (7 bases each). Deletions cut 10 bases from V and 5 bases from J, with 21 bases between. The CDR3 totals 14 residues. The V gene's germline CDR1 is MDHEN and CDR2 SYDVKM. CDR3 amino acids: CAIRQGGAGDEQYF. In nucleotides, the CDR3 is TGTGCCATCCGACAGGGAGGGGCCGGGGACGAGCAGTACTTC. The variable domain in full, completed from reference TRBV28 and TRBJ2-7, reads DVKVTQSSRYLVKRTGEKVFLECVQDMDHENMFWYRQDPGLGLRLIYFSYDVKMKEKGDIPEGYSVSREKKERFSLILESASTNQTSMYLCAIRQGGAGDEQYFGPGTRLTVT.

This clone occurred a few times. The chain employs TRBV19 and TRBJ2-1; 10 bases fit TRBD2. The CDR3 loop spans 15 amino acids. V was clipped by 4 bases and J by 3 bases; unmatched bases: 3. Germline loops: CDR1 LNHDA, CDR2 SQIVND (reference sequence). The DNA of the CDR3 is TGTGCCAGTAGTACCGGGACTAGCGACTACAATGAGCAGTTCTTC. It specifies CASSTGTSDYNEQFF. Supplemented by reference TRBV19 and TRBJ2-1, the full variable domain reads DGGITQSPKYLFRKEGQNVTLSCEQNLNHDAMYWYRQDPGQGLRLIYYSQIVNDFQKGDIAEGYSVSREKKESFPLTVTSAQKNPTAFYLCASSTGTSDYNEQFFGPGTRLTVL.

The V call is TRBV19, the J call TRBJ2-7; 7 bases are a match to TRBD1. V lost 2 bases, J lost 6 bases, and 7 bases stayed unmatched. The CDR3 length is 14 residues. Germline CDR1 LNHDA, CDR2 SQIVND (reference sequence). CDR3 DNA: TGTGCCAGTAGTATACGGGACAGCTCCCCCGAGCAGTACTTC. As protein: CASSIRDSSPEQYF.

The chain combines TRBV28 with TRBJ2-1; D not resolved. The CDR3 consists of 12 residues. Germline assignment: CDR1 MDHEN and CDR2 SYDVKM. Between the trimmed V and J ends, which lost 5 bases and 11 bases, there was a span of 13 bases. This CDR3 is CASSPQHIKQFF. DNA for the CDR3: TGTGCCAGCAGTCCGCAGCACATCAAGCAGTTCTTC.

This clone was detected only a few times. V and J are TRBV7-9 and TRBJ2-7, with D possibly matching TRBD1 (6 bases). CDR3 length equals 12 residues. The V and J ends lost 5 bases and 5 bases respectively, with 10 bases between them. Looked up from germline, CDR1 is SEHNR and CDR2 is FQNEAQ (reference sequence). This chain's CDR3 is CASSTGHDEQYF. In nucleotides, the CDR3 is TGTGCCAGCAGCACGGGACATGACGAGCAGTACTTC.